This T cell receptor beta chain was identified in a study of blood T cell repertoires in COVID-19 (dated by TCRdb to about 2020). Context from the whole study: The collaborator samples originated in the United States, Italy and Spain and spanned the acute and convalescent phases of COVID-19. The material from the prospective study consisted of cDNA or gDNA derived from T cells, B-cell-depleted T cells, or PBMCs. Subjects who had been exposed to COVID-19, were actively infected with it, or had recovered from it provided the deeply sampled blood TCRbeta repertoires that made up the dataset. The repertoires were released in a freely available public database intended as a resource for research on the immune response to SARS-CoV-2. Samples came from the ongoing ImmuneRACE study (first 160 participants) plus 1,254 subjects from 6 global collaborators. The sample metadata nearly always contained a de-identified subject ID, COVID-19 status, age in years and sex. HLA class I and class II types, where available, came from metadata supplied by the sample provider rather than from assay-based typing.

Only one count was recorded for this clone. Its recognized antigen is unknown. It has no much larger one-base neighbor in the sample; base qualities were not kept. Participants in the prospective study were enrolled through a virtual design, were aged 18 to 89 years, and lived in about 25 United States geographic areas. To assign participants to cohorts, the prospective study relied on clinical history that participants themselves reported in a screening survey and a study questionnaire. Recovered participants in ImmuneRACE Cohort 3 were defined by two consecutive negative NP/OP PCR tests, clearance by a healthcare professional, or resolution of symptoms. In the prospective study, whole blood, serum and a nasopharyngeal or oropharyngeal swab were collected from each participant by mobile phlebotomists. Participants in the prospective study had the option to provide additional blood draws and questionnaires over a roughly 2-month period. Blood samples from the prospective study were shipped frozen or at room temperature prior to DNA extraction.

Based on the germline V gene, the CDR1 and CDR2 sequences are SGDLS and YYNGEE. The junction carries 12 bases between V and J, which are trimmed by 1 base and 10 bases respectively. From the cysteine through the phenylalanine, the CDR3 covers 13 amino acids. CDR3 DNA only is kept here, 39 bases in frame from base 1. TCRbeta CDR3 regions were amplified from genomic DNA by means of the immunoSEQ Assay, a bias-controlled multiplex PCR. As for the authors' bioinformatics: Within the assay, amplification of reference gene primers was used to estimate how many nucleated cells each sample contained. To quantify the absolute abundance of each unique TCRbeta CDR3 rearrangement, sequence reads were collapsed and filtered. For each sample, productive Simpson clonality was calculated as the square root of Simpson's diversity index over productive rearrangements. Drawn from immuneACCESS, this table holds only the in-frame rearrangements with V and J called that TCRdb kept. Clones are partly lost; checked studies trace under half to an unresolved V gene and leave the rest unexplained. Clone size and V and J calls were adopted from that table, with D and trimming inferred from the DNA. In all, the sample holds around 200,000 clones, and about nine tenths of those were seen once. Clones ranked in the top ten supply roughly 0.8% of the sample.

On the study overall, not on this receptor specifically: The quantity of clinical and demographic metadata differed by source and by participant and was supplied without curation.

The chain was built from TRBV9 and TRBJ2-1, and possibly TRBD1, on 5 matching bases. Sequencing was carried out using PBMCs or T cells enriched from blood (not recorded which). The TCR comes from a woman under 30 who had recovered from COVID-19. Here is the DNA: TGTGCCAGCAGCGTACATGGGGCTACGGAGCAGTTCTTC. Its protein product is CASSVHGATEQFF.